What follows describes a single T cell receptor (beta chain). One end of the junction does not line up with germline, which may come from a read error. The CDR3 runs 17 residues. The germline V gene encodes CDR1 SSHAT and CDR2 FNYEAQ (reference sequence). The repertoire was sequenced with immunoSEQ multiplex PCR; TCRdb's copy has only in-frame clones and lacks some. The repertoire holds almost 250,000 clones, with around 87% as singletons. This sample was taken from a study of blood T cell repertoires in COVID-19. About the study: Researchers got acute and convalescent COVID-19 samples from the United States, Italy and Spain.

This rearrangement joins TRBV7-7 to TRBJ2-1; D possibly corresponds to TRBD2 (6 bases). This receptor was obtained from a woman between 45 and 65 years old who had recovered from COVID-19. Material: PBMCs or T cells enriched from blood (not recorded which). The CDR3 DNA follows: TGTGCTAGCAGCCCCGGGGGTGGGGGAACTTTGGGGAATGAGCAGTTCTTC. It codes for CASSPGGGGTLGNEQFF.